Reported below is one TCR beta chain. The data were obtained in a study of Tregs in tolerant kidney transplant recipients. Only in-frame clones appear in the TCRdb table, and some are missing; sequencing was by immunoSEQ multiplex PCR. The data show 200,000 to 300,000 clones, more than 65% seen once. CD4+CD25+CD127- Tregs, CD4+CD25- non-Tregs, CD4 and CD8 cells were sorted. The sample consisted of CD4+ T cells from blood. This TCR derives from a human donor in good health.

CDR3 loop: CASSPSWGSSYEQYF. CDR3 DNA: TGTGCCAGCAGCCCCTCGTGGGGAAGCTCCTACGAGCAGTACTTC. This sequence joins TRBV6-5 and TRBJ2-7, with D uncertain. V lost 6 bases, J lost 0 bases, and 15 bases lay in between. The CDR3 has 15 amino acids. Germline loops: CDR1 MNHEY, CDR2 SVGAGI.